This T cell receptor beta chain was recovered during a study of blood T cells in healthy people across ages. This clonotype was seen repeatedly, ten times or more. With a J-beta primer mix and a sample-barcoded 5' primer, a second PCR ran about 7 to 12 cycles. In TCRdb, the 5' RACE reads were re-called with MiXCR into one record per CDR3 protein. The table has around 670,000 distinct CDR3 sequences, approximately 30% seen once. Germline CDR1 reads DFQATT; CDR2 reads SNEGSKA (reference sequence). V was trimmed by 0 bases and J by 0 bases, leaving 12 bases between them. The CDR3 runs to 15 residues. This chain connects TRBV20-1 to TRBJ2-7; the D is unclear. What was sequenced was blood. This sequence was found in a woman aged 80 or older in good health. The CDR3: CSARDWVTGSYEQYF. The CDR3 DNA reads TGCAGTGCTAGAGATTGGGTTACGGGCTCCTACGAGCAGTACTTC.